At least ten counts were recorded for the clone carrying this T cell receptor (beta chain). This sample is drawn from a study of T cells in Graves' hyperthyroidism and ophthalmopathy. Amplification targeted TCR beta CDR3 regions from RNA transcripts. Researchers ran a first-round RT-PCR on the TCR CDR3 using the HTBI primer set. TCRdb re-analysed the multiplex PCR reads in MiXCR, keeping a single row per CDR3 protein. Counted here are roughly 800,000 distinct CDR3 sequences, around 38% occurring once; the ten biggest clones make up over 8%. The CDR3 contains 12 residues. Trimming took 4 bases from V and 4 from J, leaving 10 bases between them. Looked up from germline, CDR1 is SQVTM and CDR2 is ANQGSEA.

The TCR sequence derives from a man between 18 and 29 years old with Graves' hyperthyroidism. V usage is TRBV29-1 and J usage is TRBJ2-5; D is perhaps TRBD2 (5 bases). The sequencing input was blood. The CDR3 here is CSVAGFGETQYF. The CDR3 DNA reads TGCAGCGTTGCGGGGTTCGGAGAGACCCAGTACTTC.